This is a list of T cell receptor beta chains from one sample in a study of sequential checkpoint blockade in melanoma. Clones were read by immunoSEQ multiplex PCR, and TCRdb kept only the in-frame ones, dropping some. The table shows 4,200 or so clones, with 20% to 25% occurring only once. Sequencing was performed on tumor tissue (inferred from file names), taken from a patient given nivolumab and ipilimumab in sequence. The receptors were sampled from a human donor with melanoma. Each CDR3 is given with its conserved first and last residue. D genes are given only for firm matches. Rows give clone size only sometimes, using once, few, many, or a class for an expanded clone.

>NA|TRBV11-3|TRBJ2-3|NA
TGTGCCAGCAGTCCAAGGGGTAGCGGCACAGATACGCAGTATTTT
CASSPRGSGTDTQYF
>NA|TRBV28|TRBJ1-1|TRBD1
TGTGCCAGCAACCCCACCGGGACAGGGGATCGGAGGACTGAAGCTTTCTTT
CASNPTGTGDRRTEAFF
>NA|TRBV6-8|TRBJ2-7|TRBD1
TGTGCCATCGCAGGGACAGGGGGTATCTACGAGCAGTACTTC
CAIAGTGGIYEQYF
>medium-sized|TRBV11-3|TRBJ2-7|NA
TGTGCCAGCAGCCCGGGTACTGTCTACTACGAGCAGTACTTC
CASSPGTVYYEQYF
>medium-sized|TRBV12-2|TRBJ2-2|NA
TGTGCCAGTGGCAGGACAGGGGACACCGGGGAGCTGTTTTTT
CASGRTGDTGELFF
>many|TRBV11-3|TRBJ2-2|NA
TGTGCCAGCAGCTTAGGCAGGGGGGACACCGGGGAGCTGTTTTTT
CASSLGRGDTGELFF
>NA|TRBV12-5|TRBJ1-1|NA
TGTGCTAGTGGTTTGGAAGCCAACACTGAAGCTTTCTTT
CASGLEANTEAFF
>NA|TRBV6-8|TRBJ1-1|NA
TGTGCCAGCAGTTTCAGGGGAGAAAACACTGAAGCTTTCTTT
CASSFRGENTEAFF
>NA|TRBV6-8|TRBJ2-6|NA
TGTGCCAGCAGTCCCGCAGGGGCCAACGTCCTGACTTTC
CASSPAGANVLTF
>few|TRBV14|TRBJ2-3|NA
TGTGCCAGCAGCCAGGGACATGGGGATACGCAGTATTTT
CASSQGHGDTQYF
>NA|TRBV5-1|TRBJ2-1|NA
TGCGCCAGCAGCTTGGCCAAAGGGGTGTACAATGAGCAGTTCTTC
CASSLAKGVYNEQFF
>many|TRBV11-3|TRBJ2-3|TRBD2
TGTGCCAGCAGCTCCCTACTAGCGGGGGGGCGAGTGGGGACAGATACGCAGTATTTT
CASSSLLAGGRVGTDTQYF
>NA|TRBV5-1|TRBJ1-2|NA
TGCGCCAGCAGGGCCGGGAGCAACCTATATGGCTACACCTTC
CASRAGSNLYGYTF
>few|TRBV30|TRBJ1-2|NA
TGTGCCTGGAGCTCAGGGAGGTGGGATGGCTACACCTTC
CAWSSGRWDGYTF
>NA|TRBV5-1|TRBJ1-1|NA
TGCGCCAGCAGCCCCGCCCGGGGGGGAGACACTGAAGCTTTCTTT
CASSPARGGDTEAFF
>few|TRBV15|TRBJ2-7|NA
TGTGCCACCAGCAGAGAGGTAGCATCCTACGAGCAGTACTTC
CATSREVASYEQYF
>NA|TRBV19|TRBJ2-1|NA
TGTGCCAGTAGTCCACCGACCCCAGGGAAATCCTACAATGAGCAGTTCTTC
CASSPPTPGKSYNEQFF
>NA|TRBV19|TRBJ2-5|NA
TGTGCCAGTAGTATAGGTGCTGACGAAGAGACCCAGTACTTC
CASSIGADEETQYF
>few|TRBV19|TRBJ1-4|NA
TGTGCCAGTAGTACCGTCGGGACCGGGGATGAAAAACTGTTTTTT
CASSTVGTGDEKLFF
>NA|TRBV5-1|TRBJ2-7|NA
TGCGCCAGCAGCTTGGCCCCTCCGAGGGCGGAGCAGTACTTC
CASSLAPPRAEQYF
>NA|TRBV6-8|TRBJ1-1|NA
TGTGCCACCCGAAGGGAAGTGCTGAACACTGAAGCTTTCTTT
CATRREVLNTEAFF
>few|TRBV19|TRBJ1-1|NA
TGTGCCAGTAGTTTCGACGGACAAGTTGAAGCTTTCTTT
CASSFDGQVEAFF
>NA|TRBV19|TRBJ2-7|TRBD2
TGTGCCAGTAGTACTGGACTAGCGGGGTCCTCCTACGAGCAGTACTTC
CASSTGLAGSSYEQYF
>NA|TRBV19|TRBJ1-5|NA
TGTGCCAGTAGTATAGAGGGACGGACCAATCAGCCCCAGCATTTT
CASSIEGRTNQPQHF
>many|TRBV11-3|TRBJ1-6|TRBD1
TGTGCCAGCAGCGCACAGGGGGCACGGGATTCACCCCTCCACTTT
CASSAQGARDSPLHF
>medium-sized|TRBV9|TRBJ1-1|NA
TGTGCCAGCAGCCTGGGGGAAATAGGGACTGAAGCTTTCTTT
CASSLGEIGTEAFF
>NA|TRBV18|TRBJ1-4|NA
TGTGCCAGCTCATACTCCACCAGGGGCCCCGCCGAAAAACTGTTTTTT
CASSYSTRGPAEKLFF
>NA|TRBV19|TRBJ1-1|NA
TGTGCCAGTACCCTTGGAGGATCTAACACTGAAGCTTTCTTT
CASTLGGSNTEAFF
>many|TRBV11-3|TRBJ2-5|TRBD2
TGTGCCAGCAGCTTAGATCGGGCGGGGGGGCAGGTCCCCCCAGAGACCCAGTACTTC
CASSLDRAGGQVPPETQYF
>NA|TRBV6-8|TRBJ2-1|TRBD1
TGTGCCAGCACCGTGGCAGGGGGCTCGGTCGATGAGCAGTTCTTC
CASTVAGGSVDEQFF
>few|TRBV6-8|TRBJ2-3|TRBD2
TGTGCCAGCAGTGTACTAGCGGGGGGGCAGACAGATACGCAGTATTTT
CASSVLAGGQTDTQYF
>few|TRBV6-1|TRBJ2-3|NA
TGTGCCAGCAGTGAAGCGGGGGCGGGCACAGATACGCAGTATTTT
CASSEAGAGTDTQYF
>few|TRBV19|TRBJ2-5|TRBD1
TGTGCCAGTAGTGAACAGGGGGGCACACAAGAGACCCAGTACTTC
CASSEQGGTQETQYF
>few|TRBV6-8|TRBJ2-1|TRBD1
TGTGCCAGCAGTTACGGGGGCCAGGGGGCAGGTGAGCAGTTCTTC
CASSYGGQGAGEQFF
>NA|TRBV9|TRBJ2-1|NA
TGTGCCAGCAGCGTAGGGGACTTTTACAATGAGCAGTTCTTC
CASSVGDFYNEQFF
>medium-sized|TRBV11-3|TRBJ1-5|TRBD1
TGTGCCAGCAGCTTGGGGACAGGGTATCAGCCCCAGCATTTT
CASSLGTGYQPQHF
>many|TRBV7-2|TRBJ2-7|TRBD1
TGTGCCAGCAGCGACAGGGATTCCTACGAGCAGTACTTC
CASSDRDSYEQYF
>many|TRBV11-3|TRBJ1-6|NA
TGTGCCAGCAGCGTCGGGAACCAAATTTCACCCCTCCACTTT
CASSVGNQISPLHF
>medium-sized|TRBV6-8|TRBJ1-1|NA
TGTGCCAGCAGGGAGGGGGGTTCGGCTACTGAAGCTTTCTTT
CASREGGSATEAFF
>medium-sized|TRBV4-1|TRBJ1-1|TRBD1
TGCGCCAGCAGTCCCGGTGTACCCGGGACAGGGCTCGAAGCTTTCTTT
CASSPGVPGTGLEAFF
>few|TRBV9|TRBJ2-7|NA
TGTGCCAGCAGCCGAACAGGCTACGAGCAGTACTTC
CASSRTGYEQYF
>medium-sized|TRBV11-3|TRBJ2-2|TRBD1
TGTGCCAGCAGCGCAAGACAGGGATGGACCGGGGAGCTGTTTTTT
CASSARQGWTGELFF
>NA|TRBV16|TRBJ1-1|NA
TGTGCCAGCAGCGATAACTCAGGACTGAACACTGAAGCTTTCTTT
CASSDNSGLNTEAFF
>NA|TRBV6-8|TRBJ1-6|NA
TGTGCCAGCAGGGCACAGGAGGGATCACCCCTCCACTTT
CASRAQEGSPLHF
>many|TRBV11-3|TRBJ2-3|NA
TGTGCCAGCAGCCTTCTTGCGGGGACAGATACGCAGTATTTT
CASSLLAGTDTQYF
>once|TRBV19|TRBJ1-5|NA
TGTGCCAGTAGTATTCGAGACAGCCGCAACAATCAGCCCCAGCATTTT
CASSIRDSRNNQPQHF
>NA|TRBV5-1|TRBJ1-6|NA
TGCGCCAGCAGCTTGGAAGGGACCGCCGATAATTCACCCCTCCACTTT
CASSLEGTADNSPLHF
>medium-sized|TRBV14|TRBJ2-1|NA
TGTGCCAGCAGTGAAATGGTAGGGATTGAGCAGTTCTTC
CASSEMVGIEQFF
>NA|TRBV15|TRBJ2-2|NA
TGTGCCACCGGCACGGGCCGCCCGGGGACCGGGGAGCTGTTTTTT
CATGTGRPGTGELFF
>medium-sized|TRBV11-3|TRBJ2-1|TRBD2
TGTGCCAGCAGAAAGGGCAGACTAGCGGGGACCTCGCTTCCTCAGTTCTTC
CASRKGRLAGTSLPQFF